The 27 T cell receptor beta chains below were found in one sample sequenced in a study of tumor-infiltrating lymphocytes in localized non-small cell lung cancer. Assay: immunoSEQ multiplex PCR; the TCRdb copy retains only in-frame clones and omits some. The top ten clones hold about 2.5% of a sample with just over 14,000 clones, roughly 80% of them seen once. The sample comprised lung tumor tissue. The receptors were gathered from a human donor with non-small cell lung cancer.

This chain uses TRBV27 with TRBJ2-1, with 7 bases aligning to TRBD2. V lost 6 bases to trimming and J lost 6 bases; unmatched junction nucleotides: 5. Germline CDR1 is MNHEY and CDR2 is SMNVEV (reference sequence). The CDR3 runs to 13 residues. The CDR3 loop reads CASRRLASNEQFF. In DNA form, the CDR3 reads TGTGCCAGCAGGAGACTAGCTTCCAATGAGCAGTTCTTC.

The rearrangement uses TRBV4-2 and TRBJ2-3; 8 bases are a match to TRBD2. CDR3 size: 15 residues. Germline trimming cut 1 base from V and 6 bases from J; bases unmatched to any gene: 6. Germline-derived CDR1 and CDR2 are LGHNA and YNFKEQ. The CDR3, as DNA: TGTGCCAGCAGCCAAGCTACGGGAGGGGGGGATACGCAGTATTTT. Its translation: CASSQATGGGDTQYF.

The gene calls are TRBV12-5 and TRBJ2-1, with a possible D match to TRBD1 (6 bases). The germline CDR1 and CDR2 sequences are LGHNT and FRNRAP. The V gene lost 6 bases and the J gene lost 0 bases, with 12 bases spanning the gap. This CDR3 is built from 15 residues. CDR3 protein: CASGTGIRSYNEQFF. The DNA of the CDR3 is TGTGCTAGTGGAACAGGGATCCGCTCCTACAATGAGCAGTTCTTC. The whole variable domain, remainder taken from reference TRBV12-5 and TRBJ2-1, is DARVTQTPRHKVTEMGQEVTMRCQPILGHNTVFWYRQTMMQGLELLAYFRNRAPLDDSGMPKDRFSAEMPDATLATLKIQPSEPRDSAVYFCASGTGIRSYNEQFFGPGTRLTVL.

The J gene is TRBJ1-3, the V gene TRBV6-1; D not certain. This CDR3 spans 14 amino acids. The V gene's germline CDR1 is MNHNS and CDR2 SASEGT. V shed 3 bases and J shed 4 bases, with 10 bases lying between them. In nucleotides, the CDR3 is TGTGCCAGCAGTGAGGGGTCTCGGGGAAACACCATATATTTT. It encodes CASSEGSRGNTIYF.

The rearrangement links TRBV27 to TRBJ2-1, with D tentatively TRBD1 or TRBD2 (5 bases each). Per germline, CDR1 MNHEY and CDR2 SMNVEV (reference sequence). There are 12 residues in the CDR3. Trimming took off 2 bases at V and 9 bases at J, with 8 bases between the two ends. DNA of the CDR3: TGTGCCAGCAGTTTAAGAGGGGCTGAGCAGTTCTTC. Protein product: CASSLRGAEQFF.

The chain carries TRBV7-9 and TRBJ2-5; 11 bases are shared with TRBD2. The trim removed 2 bases at V and 4 bases at J, leaving 3 bases unmatched. The CDR3 extends over 15 amino acids. CDR1 SEHNR and CDR2 FQNEAQ come from the germline V gene (reference sequence). The CDR3 region is CASSLWLAGGETQYF. In DNA form, the CDR3 reads TGTGCCAGCAGCTTATGGCTAGCGGGAGGAGAGACCCAGTACTTC.

V gene TRBV4-2 combines with J gene TRBJ2-5; 11 bases are a match to TRBD2. Germline CDR1 is LGHNA and CDR2 is YNFKEQ. This CDR3 is 18 amino acids long. Trimming took 11 bases from V and 1 from J; bases not matched to a gene: 18. The CDR3 reads CAPAAIRLAGGPQETQYF. CDR3 sequence (DNA): TGTGCCCCAGCAGCCATACGGTTAGCGGGAGGGCCCCAAGAGACCCAGTACTTC.

This rearrangement joins TRBV28 to TRBJ2-7, with D possibly TRBD1 on 5 matching bases. This CDR3 has 14 amino acids. V was clipped by 3 bases and J by 2 bases, with 11 bases between them. Germline loops: CDR1 MDHEN, CDR2 SYDVKM. The DNA for the CDR3 is TGTGCCAGCAGTTTGTGGGGCGGAACCTACGAGCAGTACTTC. Translation gives CASSLWGGTYEQYF.

This chain joins TRBV5-1 and TRBJ2-5; D uncertain. From germline, CDR1 is SGHRS and CDR2 YFSETQ. The CDR3 consists of 14 residues. Trimming left V 0 bases short and J 5 bases short, with 11 bases between. The DNA for the CDR3 is TGCGCCAGCAGCTTGGATACGTCAGCGGAGACCCAGTACTTC. Translation gives CASSLDTSAETQYF.

The chain combines TRBV6-6 with TRBJ1-6, with D tentatively TRBD1 (6 bases). The CDR3 is made up of 13 amino acids. V was cut by 5 bases and J by 9 bases, with 11 bases left in between. CDR1 MNHNY and CDR2 SVGAGI come from the germline V gene (reference sequence). CDR3 nucleotides: TGTGCCAGCAGTACCAACAGGGCTTCACCCCTCCACTTT. Protein sequence: CASSTNRASPLHF.

V usage is TRBV18 and J usage is TRBJ1-1; 9 nucleotides agree with TRBD1. Germline CDR1 and CDR2: KGHSH and LQKENI. V gave up 3 bases and J gave up 6 bases; unmatched junction bases: 14. The CDR3 sequence is 17 residues long. This CDR3 reads CASSPNTLGQGRAEAFF. The CDR3 bases are TGTGCCAGCTCACCGAATACTTTAGGACAGGGGAGGGCTGAAGCTTTCTTT.

V and J are TRBV5-1 and TRBJ1-3; D is uncertain. CDR1 is SGHRS and CDR2 is YFSETQ in the germline V gene. CDR3 length: 14 amino acids. Trimming pared 0 bases from V and 2 bases from J, leaving 6 bases between. The CDR3 sequence is CASSLAQPGNTIYF. CDR3 DNA sequence: TGCGCCAGCAGCTTGGCACAGCCTGGAAACACCATATATTTT. Based on the CDR3 plus reference TRBV5-1 and TRBJ1-3, the full variable domain is KAGVTQTPRYLIKTRGQQVTLSCSPISGHRSVSWYQQTPGQGLQFLFEYFSETQRNKGNFPGRFSGRQFSNSRSEMNVSTLELGDSALYLCASSLAQPGNTIYFGEGSWLTVV.

This chain links TRBV29-1 with TRBJ2-1; TRBD2 matches at 8 bases. V shed 3 bases and J 7 bases; nucleotides not matched to a gene: 14. CDR1 is SQVTM, CDR2 ANQGSEA, per germline. This CDR3 region has 16 residues. Written as DNA, the CDR3 is TGCAGCGTTGAGGACGGAACCGGGAGGGGATGGAATGAGCAGTTCTTC. Amino acid sequence: CSVEDGTGRGWNEQFF.

The V call is TRBV18, the J call TRBJ1-2, with 9 bases aligning to TRBD1. V dropped 1 base and J dropped 6; count of bases not matched to a gene: 0. Germline assignment: CDR1 KGHSH and CDR2 LQKENI. The CDR3 is made up of 13 amino acids. The CDR3 here is CASSPRQGDGYTF. The CDR3, as DNA: TGTGCCAGCTCACCACGACAGGGGGATGGCTACACCTTC. Full variable domain (outside the CDR3, taken from reference TRBV18 and TRBJ1-2): NAGVMQNPRHLVRRRGQEARLRCSPMKGHSHVYWYRQLPEEGLKFMVYLQKENIIDESGMPKERFSAEFPKEGPSILRIQQVVRGDSAAYFCASSPRQGDGYTFGSGTRLTVV.

The rearrangement links TRBV10-1 to TRBJ2-5; 9 positions agree with TRBD1. V shed 7 bases, J shed 4 bases, and the junction held 7 bases outside the gene matches. The CDR3 contains 14 residues. From germline, CDR1 is WNHNN and CDR2 SYGVQD (reference sequence). The CDR3 DNA follows: TGCGCCAGCAATAAACAGGGGGCGAGAGAGACCCAGTACTTC. Encoded protein: CASNKQGARETQYF.

V usage is TRBV7-2 and J usage is TRBJ2-1, with D possibly being TRBD1 or TRBD2 (6 bases each). The V and J ends lost 5 bases and 4 bases respectively, with 15 bases between them. CDR1 is SGHTA and CDR2 is FQGNSA in the germline V gene. The CDR3 runs to 15 residues. CDR3 nucleotides: TGTGCCAGCAGCAGGAGCGGAGGGGGATACAATGAGCAGTTCTTC. As protein: CASSRSGGGYNEQFF.

The chain employs TRBV28 and TRBJ1-1, with 8 nucleotides matching TRBD1. The CDR3 has 14 residues. J was trimmed by 1 base and V by 6 bases; bases with no gene match: 4. Looked up from germline, CDR1 is MDHEN and CDR2 is SYDVKM. In DNA, the CDR3 is TGTGCCAGCAGCCCGGGACAGGCGAACACTGAAGCTTTCTTT. Its protein is CASSPGQANTEAFF.

In this sample, this clone turned up once. The chain employs TRBV19 and TRBJ1-1, with D perhaps TRBD1 (5 bases). The germline CDR1 and CDR2 sequences are LNHDA and SQIVND (reference sequence). Trimming shortened V by 8 bases and J by 4 bases, and 17 bases separated the two germline ends. The CDR3 runs 14 residues. This chain's CDR3 is CASVSREGSTEAFF. The CDR3 coding sequence is TGTGCCAGTGTTTCCAGGGAGGGGAGCACTGAAGCTTTCTTT. The whole variable domain, remainder taken from reference TRBV19 and TRBJ1-1, is DGGITQSPKYLFRKEGQNVTLSCEQNLNHDAMYWYRQDPGQGLRLIYYSQIVNDFQKGDIAEGYSVSREKKESFPLTVTSAQKNPTAFYLCASVSREGSTEAFFGQGTRLTVV.

V is TRBV30 and J is TRBJ2-1, with D perhaps TRBD2 (6 bases). The V gene's germline CDR1 is GTSNPN and CDR2 SVGIG (reference sequence). The V and J ends lost 3 bases and 1 base respectively, with 7 bases between them. The CDR3 sequence is 13 residues long. The CDR3 here is CAWRSGSYNEQFF. In DNA form, the CDR3 reads TGTGCCTGGAGGAGCGGGTCCTACAATGAGCAGTTCTTC.

The chain recombines TRBV7-2 with TRBJ2-3; 7 bases match TRBD2. The germline V gene has CDR1 SGHTA and CDR2 FQGNSA. The CDR3 consists of 18 residues. The junction had 19 bases not matched to a gene; V was cut back by 5 bases and J by 5 bases. Written as DNA, the CDR3 is TGTGCCAGCAGCCGCCCCTGGGAGGGCTACGTGGTCCTAGATACGCAGTATTTT. Protein: CASSRPWEGYVVLDTQYF.

This clone was counted a few times. The chain employs TRBV5-6 and TRBJ2-7; 9 bases match TRBD1. The CDR3 is made up of 13 amino acids. J was trimmed by 5 bases and V by 3 bases; bases with no gene match: 3. Germline values: CDR1 SGHDT, CDR2 YYEEEE. In DNA form, the CDR3 reads TGTGCCAGCAGCTACCGGGACAGGGACGAGCAGTACTTC. Its protein product is CASSYRDRDEQYF.

This clone was observed a handful of times. The genes are TRBV7-2 and TRBJ2-2; D is uncertain. CDR1 is SGHTA, CDR2 FQGNSA, per germline. The CDR3 extends over 12 amino acids. V was shortened by 4 bases and J by 3 bases, with 3 bases between the two germline ends. This CDR3 reads CASSSYTGELFF. The CDR3 nucleotides read TGTGCCAGCAGCTCCTACACCGGGGAGCTGTTTTTT.

The chain carries TRBV29-1 and TRBJ1-1; D gene unclear. This CDR3 has 11 amino acids. The germline V and J ends were trimmed by 5 bases and 0 bases, with 4 bases remaining between them. Germline CDR1 and CDR2: SQVTM and ANQGSEA. The CDR3 loop is CSVRMNTEAFF. The CDR3 DNA sequence: TGCAGCGTTAGGATGAACACTGAAGCTTTCTTT.

This clone counts as medium-sized. V gene TRBV12-5 combines with J gene TRBJ1-4, with 7 positions matching TRBD1. The CDR3 is 15 amino acids. Trimming at V came to 1 base and at J to 2 bases, leaving 1 base not matched to a gene. The germline V gene encodes CDR1 LGHNT and CDR2 FRNRAP. The CDR3 reads CASGLGDSTNEKLFF. For the CDR3, the DNA is TGTGCTAGTGGTTTGGGGGACAGCACTAATGAAAAACTGTTTTTT.

V and J are TRBV9 and TRBJ2-5, with 8 nucleotides matching TRBD2. Germline CDR1 reads SGDLS; CDR2 reads YYNGEE. The V segment lost 1 base and the J segment 0 bases; nucleotides outside the gene matches: 14. There are 19 residues in the CDR3. CDR3 in DNA: TGTGCCAGCAGCGTAAACCCGAATAGCGGGGACGGGGACCAAGAGACCCAGTACTTC. This translates into CASSVNPNSGDGDQETQYF.

The chain employs TRBV6-5 and TRBJ2-7; possible D gene TRBD1, 6 bases. Between the trimmed V and J ends, which lost 6 bases and 0 bases, there was a span of 12 bases. The length of the CDR3 is 14 residues. The V gene's germline CDR1 is MNHEY and CDR2 SVGAGI. The CDR3 region is CASSRQADSYEQYF. The CDR3 DNA is TGTGCCAGCAGCCGACAGGCCGACTCCTACGAGCAGTACTTC.

This clone showed up just a few times. V and J are TRBV2 and TRBJ2-1; D is ambiguous. CDR1 is SNHLY, CDR2 FYNNEI, per germline. The V end lost 1 base, the J end lost 5 bases, and 6 bases lay between the germline ends. CDR3 size: 13 residues. The CDR3 protein is CASSEGVNNEQFF. The CDR3 DNA follows: TGTGCCAGCAGTGAAGGAGTTAACAATGAGCAGTTCTTC.